The source of this T cell receptor beta chain is a study of T cell repertoires in cytomegalovirus infection. Overall study context: Through public TCR beta signatures, both CMV infection and matching HLA type were indicated. Study findings and constraints: The cumulative frequency of public TCR beta families identified carriers of CMV plus the relevant HLA. The study found HLA-C-restricted CMV-specific TCR beta clonotypes dominating the ex vivo response.

Unmatched junction bases numbered 10, after V lost 6 bases and J lost 1 base. Per the germline V gene, CDR1 is DFQATT and CDR2 is SNEGSKA (reference sequence). This CDR3 is 15 amino acids long. This clonotype was seen only a few times. Its target is not known. TCRdb processed the reads anew with MiXCR; each CDR3 protein has one entry. The sample yields about 450,000 distinct CDR3 sequences, 30% to 40% seen once. The gene calls are TRBV20-1 and TRBJ2-5; TRBD2 agrees at 8 bases. Source material: PBMCs. This clonotype was obtained from a human donor in good health (CMV status not recorded). Some clones in this sample may be carry-over from other donors' samples. The CDR3: CSAVGSGATQETQYF. DNA for the CDR3: TGCAGTGCCGTAGGTAGCGGGGCCACCCAAGAGACCCAGTACTTC.